This is a list of T cell receptor beta chains from one sample in a study of control samples from healthy donors and cancer patients. Sequencing used immunoSEQ multiplex PCR; TCRdb keeps in-frame clones, though not all of them. The repertoire holds around 83,000 clones, with under 95% as singletons. Input material: PBMCs. The receptors originated from a woman aged 40 to 49 with lung cancer. Each CDR3 is given with its conserved first and last residue. The D gene is left open where the match is weak. The listing skips clone size in some rows; elsewhere it reads once, few, many or a size class.

J,D,V,size,CDR3,DNA
TRBJ2-5,.,TRBV5-1,.,CASSLGLGGQETQYF,TGCGCCAGCAGCTTGGGGTTAGGGGGCCAAGAGACCCAGTACTTC
TRBJ2-5,.,TRBV4-2,.,CASSRLDTGETQYF,TGTGCCAGCAGCCGGTTAGACACAGGAGAGACCCAGTACTTC
TRBJ1-1,.,TRBV12-3/TRBV12-4,once,CASSLGVGTEAFF,TGTGCCAGCAGTTTGGGAGTAGGCACTGAAGCTTTCTTT
TRBJ2-7,TRBD2,TRBV2,.,CASSEASIGRPGLAGGIYEQYF,TGTGCCAGCAGTGAAGCTTCAATTGGGAGGCCGGGACTAGCGGGGGGGATCTACGAGCAGTACTTC
TRBJ2-6,.,TRBV6-5,.,CASSRSLAGANVLTF,TGTGCCAGCAGCCGATCCCTTGCTGGGGCCAACGTCCTGACTTTC
TRBJ1-4,.,TRBV4-1,.,CASSQDRWQGVEKLFF,TGCGCCAGCAGCCAAGATCGCTGGCAGGGTGTTGAAAAACTGTTTTTT
TRBJ2-7,TRBD2,TRBV27,.,CASSPRRGDSYEQYF,TGTGCCAGCAGCCCCCGCCGGGGGGACTCCTACGAGCAGTACTTC
TRBJ1-4,.,TRBV4-1,.,CASSQKRGNEKLFF,TGCGCCAGCAGCCAAAAGAGGGGGAATGAAAAACTGTTTTTT
TRBJ1-5,.,TRBV27,.,CASRSVGGPPKPQHF,TGTGCCAGCAGGAGTGTTGGGGGGCCCCCAAAGCCCCAGCATTTT
TRBJ2-5,TRBD1,TRBV2,.,CASSEGGQGAGETQYF,TGTGCCAGCAGTGAAGGCGGACAGGGGGCTGGTGAGACCCAGTACTTC
TRBJ1-2,TRBD1,TRBV25-1,.,CASSQGGRWGYTF,TGTGCCAGCAGTCAAGGGGGCCGTTGGGGCTACACCTTC
TRBJ1-1,.,TRBV15,once,CATSRDRGSEAFF,TGTGCCACCAGCAGAGACCGGGGCTCAGAAGCTTTCTTT
TRBJ1-1,.,TRBV7-2,.,CASSGGGDTEAFF,TGTGCCAGCAGCGGGGGCGGGGACACTGAAGCTTTCTTT
TRBJ1-2,.,TRBV7-9,.,CASSRDGAYGYTF,TGTGCCAGCAGCCGAGACGGAGCCTATGGCTACACCTTC
TRBJ1-4,.,TRBV5-5,.,CASSLVPWGGANEKLFF,TGTGCCAGCAGCTTGGTTCCTTGGGGGGGGGCTAATGAAAAACTGTTTTTT
TRBJ1-6,.,TRBV19,.,CASSTTGAGNSPLHF,TGTGCCAGTAGTACCACGGGGGCAGGCAATTCACCCCTCCACTTT
TRBJ1-5,.,TRBV7-3,once,CASSHGANQPQHF,TGTGCCAGCAGTCACGGGGCTAATCAGCCCCAGCATTTT
TRBJ2-1,TRBD2,TRBV18,.,CASSPKSVAGGSSYNEQFF,TGTGCCAGCTCACCAAAGTCGGTAGCGGGGGGCAGTTCCTACAATGAGCAGTTCTTC
TRBJ1-1,.,TRBV13,.,CASSPRLDANTEAFF,TGTGCCAGCAGCCCCCGCCTTGACGCTAACACTGAAGCTTTCTTT
TRBJ1-1,.,TRBV10-3,.,CAISEEGLTEAFF,TGTGCCATCAGTGAGGAGGGCCTCACTGAAGCTTTCTTT
TRBJ1-5,TRBD1,TRBV19,.,CASTDRATSAQHF,TGTGCCAGTACCGACAGGGCGACGTCAGCCCAGCATTTT
TRBJ2-5,TRBD2,TRBV5-1,.,CASSPSGGTVETQYF,TGCGCCAGCAGCCCTAGCGGGGGCACCGTGGAGACCCAGTACTTC
TRBJ2-7,TRBD1,TRBV7-6,once,CASSPRQGSSYEQYF,TGTGCCAGCAGCCCCCGACAGGGTTCGTCCTACGAGCAGTACTTC
TRBJ2-7,TRBD2,TRBV5-1,.,CASSFGTSVTYEQYF,TGCGCCAGCAGCTTCGGGACTAGCGTCACCTACGAGCAGTACTTC
TRBJ2-7,.,TRBV7-9,.,CASRFTNQGISYEQYF,TGTGCCAGCAGATTCACCAATCAGGGGATTTCCTACGAGCAGTACTTC
TRBJ1-1,.,TRBV20-1,.,CSAPLGTEAFF,TGCAGTGCTCCGCTAGGGACTGAAGCTTTCTTT
TRBJ1-2,TRBD1,TRBV6-5,.,CASSYATGAVDGCTF,TGTGCCAGCAGTTACGCGACAGGGGCGGTCGATGGCTGCACCTTC
TRBJ1-1,.,TRBV27,.,CASSLRGNTEAFF,TGTGCCAGCAGTTTAAGGGGGAACACTGAAGCTTTCTTT
TRBJ1-5,.,TRBV28,.,CASSESGGNQPQHF,TGTGCCAGCAGCGAGTCGGGCGGCAATCAGCCCCAGCATTTT
TRBJ2-2,.,TRBV5-1,.,CASSLEGGDTGELFF,TGCGCCAGCAGCTTAGAGGGGGGAGACACCGGGGAGCTGTTTTTT
TRBJ2-7,TRBD1,TRBV14,.,CASSQWTGDYEQYF,TGTGCCAGCAGCCAATGGACAGGGGACTACGAGCAGTACTTC
TRBJ2-2,.,TRBV27,.,CASSPARTDHTGELFF,TGTGCCTCCTCCCCCGCCCGGACTGACCACACCGGGGAGCTGTTTTTT
TRBJ1-5,TRBD1,TRBV5-5,.,CASSWGTGNQSQHF,TGTGCCAGCAGCTGGGGGACAGGGAATCAGTCCCAGCATTTT
TRBJ2-5,.,TRBV7-9,.,CASSFDQETQYF,TGTGCCAGCAGCTTTGACCAAGAGACCCAGTACTTC
TRBJ1-2,TRBD1,TRBV6-5,.,CASRIDRGPNYGYTF,TGTGCCAGCAGAATAGACAGGGGCCCGAACTATGGCTACACCTTC